This T cell receptor (beta chain) was captured in a study of shared clonotypes between healthy human individuals. Some clones are missing from TCRdb's copy, which holds only in-frame ones; the method was immunoSEQ multiplex PCR. The data show about 1,500,000 clones, 95% to 97% seen once. The CDR3 is 17 amino acids. Input material: naive CD4+ T cells sorted from blood. This sample's subset: CD45RA+ positively selected. This TCR came from a man under 40 in good health. This rearrangement joins TRBV21-1 to TRBJ2-4; TRBD2 is the table's D call and was not checked against the DNA. TRBV21-1 is described as a pseudogene. The CDR3 nucleotides are TGTGCCAGCAGCGCCCCGGGACTACCCTTCTGCAAAAACATTCAGTACTTC. This encodes CASSAPGLPFCKNIQYF.